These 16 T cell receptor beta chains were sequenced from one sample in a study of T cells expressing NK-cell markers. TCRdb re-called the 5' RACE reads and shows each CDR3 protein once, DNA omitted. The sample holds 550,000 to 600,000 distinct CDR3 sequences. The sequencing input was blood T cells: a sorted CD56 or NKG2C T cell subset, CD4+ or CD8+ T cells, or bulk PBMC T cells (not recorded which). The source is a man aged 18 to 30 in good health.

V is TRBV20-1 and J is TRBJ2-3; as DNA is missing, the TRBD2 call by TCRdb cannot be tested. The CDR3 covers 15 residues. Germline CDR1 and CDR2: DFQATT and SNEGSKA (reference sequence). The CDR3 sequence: CSARLAGLSTDTQYF.

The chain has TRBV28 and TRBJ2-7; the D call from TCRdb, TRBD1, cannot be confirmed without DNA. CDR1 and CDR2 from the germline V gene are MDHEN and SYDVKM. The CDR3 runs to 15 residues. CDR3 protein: CASSLSVPGINEQYF.

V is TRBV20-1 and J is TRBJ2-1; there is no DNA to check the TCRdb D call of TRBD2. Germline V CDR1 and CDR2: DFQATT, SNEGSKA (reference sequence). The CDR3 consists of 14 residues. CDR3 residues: CSAATSGLYNEQFF.

CDR3 loop: CASSLGPQGGGEQFF. This sequence joins TRBV7-8 and TRBJ2-1; TCRdb returns TRBD1, unconfirmable since there is no DNA. This CDR3 comprises 15 residues. CDR1 and CDR2 (germline): SGHVS, FQNEAQ.

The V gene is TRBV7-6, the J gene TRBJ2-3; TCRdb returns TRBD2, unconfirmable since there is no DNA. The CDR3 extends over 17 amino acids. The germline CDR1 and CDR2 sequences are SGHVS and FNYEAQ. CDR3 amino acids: CASSLAVGLGYTDTQYF.

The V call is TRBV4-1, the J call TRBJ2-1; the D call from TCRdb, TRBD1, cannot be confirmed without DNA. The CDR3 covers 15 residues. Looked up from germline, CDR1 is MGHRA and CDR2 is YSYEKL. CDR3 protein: CASSQEQATAREQFF.

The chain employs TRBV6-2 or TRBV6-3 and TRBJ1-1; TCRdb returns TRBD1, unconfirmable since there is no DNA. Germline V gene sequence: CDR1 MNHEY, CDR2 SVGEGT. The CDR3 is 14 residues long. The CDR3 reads CASNHPQGNTEAFF.

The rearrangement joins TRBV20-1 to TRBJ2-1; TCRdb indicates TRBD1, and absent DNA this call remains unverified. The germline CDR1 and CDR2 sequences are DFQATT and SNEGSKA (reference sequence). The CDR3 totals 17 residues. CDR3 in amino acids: CSASLGEQGQSKNEQFF.

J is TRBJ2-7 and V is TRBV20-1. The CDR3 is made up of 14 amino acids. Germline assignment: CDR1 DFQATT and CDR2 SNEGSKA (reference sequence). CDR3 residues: CSARDRIAYYEQYF.

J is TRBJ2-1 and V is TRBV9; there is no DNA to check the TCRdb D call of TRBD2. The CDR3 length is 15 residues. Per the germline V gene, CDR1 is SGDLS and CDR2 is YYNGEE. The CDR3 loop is CASSGGTRLSVEQFF.

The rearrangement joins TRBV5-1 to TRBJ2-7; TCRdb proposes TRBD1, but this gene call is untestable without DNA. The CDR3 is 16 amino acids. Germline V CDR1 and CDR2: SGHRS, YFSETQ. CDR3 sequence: CASSLARQSPSYEQYF.

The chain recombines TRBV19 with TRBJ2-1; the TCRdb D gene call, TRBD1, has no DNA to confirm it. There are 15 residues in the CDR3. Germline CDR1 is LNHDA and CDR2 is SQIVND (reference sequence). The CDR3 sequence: CASARTGASYNEQFF.

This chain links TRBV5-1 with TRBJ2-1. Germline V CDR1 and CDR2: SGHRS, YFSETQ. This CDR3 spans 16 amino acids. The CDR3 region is CASSLQAGSSYNEQFF.

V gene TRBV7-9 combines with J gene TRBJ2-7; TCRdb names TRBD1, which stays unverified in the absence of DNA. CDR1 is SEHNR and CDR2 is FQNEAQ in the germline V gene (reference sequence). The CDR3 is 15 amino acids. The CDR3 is CASSSTGTGLHEQYF.

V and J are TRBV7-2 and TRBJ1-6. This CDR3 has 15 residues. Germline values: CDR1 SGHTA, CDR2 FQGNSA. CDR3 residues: CASSRGDFINSPLHF. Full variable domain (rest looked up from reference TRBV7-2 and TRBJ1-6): GAGVSQSPSNKVTEKGKDVELRCDPISGHTALYWYRQSLGQGLEFLIYFQGNSAPDKSGLPSDRFSAERTGGSVSTLTIQRTQQEDSAVYLCASSRGDFINSPLHFGNGTRLTVT.

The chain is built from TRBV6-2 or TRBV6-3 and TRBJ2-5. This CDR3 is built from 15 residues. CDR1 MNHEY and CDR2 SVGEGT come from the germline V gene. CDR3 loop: CASSYIGGNQETQYF.